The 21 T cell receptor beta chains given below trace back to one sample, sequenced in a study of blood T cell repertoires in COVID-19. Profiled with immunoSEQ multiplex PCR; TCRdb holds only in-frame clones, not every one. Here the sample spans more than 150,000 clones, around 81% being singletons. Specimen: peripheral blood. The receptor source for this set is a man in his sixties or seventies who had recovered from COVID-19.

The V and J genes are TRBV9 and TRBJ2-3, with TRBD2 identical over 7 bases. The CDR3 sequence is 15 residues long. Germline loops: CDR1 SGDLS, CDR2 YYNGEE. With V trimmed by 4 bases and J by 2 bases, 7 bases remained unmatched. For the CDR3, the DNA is TGTGCCAGCAGCACCGGGGGGTGGGACACAGATACGCAGTATTTT. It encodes CASSTGGWDTDTQYF.

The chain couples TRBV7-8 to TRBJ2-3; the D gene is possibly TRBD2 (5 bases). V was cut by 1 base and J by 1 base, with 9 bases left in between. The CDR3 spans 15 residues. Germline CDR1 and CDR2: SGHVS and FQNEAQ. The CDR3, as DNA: TGTGCCAGCAGCTTAGTTCGGGGTGGCACAGATACGCAGTATTTT. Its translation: CASSLVRGGTDTQYF.

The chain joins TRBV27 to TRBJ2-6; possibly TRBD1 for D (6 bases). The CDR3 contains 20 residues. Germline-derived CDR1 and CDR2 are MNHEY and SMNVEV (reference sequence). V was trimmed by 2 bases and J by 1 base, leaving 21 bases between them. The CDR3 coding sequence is TGTGCCAGCAGTTTAACTCCGGCAGGGGCCTACCTATCTGGGGCCAACGTCCTGACTTTC. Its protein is CASSLTPAGAYLSGANVLTF.

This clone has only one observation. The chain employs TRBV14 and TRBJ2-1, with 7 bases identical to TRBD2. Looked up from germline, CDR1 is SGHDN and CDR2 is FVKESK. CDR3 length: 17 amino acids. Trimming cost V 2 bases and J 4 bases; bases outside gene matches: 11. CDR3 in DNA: TGTGCCAGCAGCCAAAGACACGGGGACTATAATTACAATGAGCAGTTCTTC. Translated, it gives CASSQRHGDYNYNEQFF.

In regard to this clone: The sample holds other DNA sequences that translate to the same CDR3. The CDR3 coding sequence is TGTGCCAGTAGTACGAGCGGGAGCACAGATACGCAGTATTTT. Its translation is CASSTSGSTDTQYF. The gene calls are TRBV19 and TRBJ2-3, with D possibly being TRBD2 (6 bases). Germline V lookup: CDR1 LNHDA, CDR2 SQIVND (reference sequence). This CDR3 has 14 amino acids. V was pared by 4 bases and J by 0 bases, with 8 bases between.

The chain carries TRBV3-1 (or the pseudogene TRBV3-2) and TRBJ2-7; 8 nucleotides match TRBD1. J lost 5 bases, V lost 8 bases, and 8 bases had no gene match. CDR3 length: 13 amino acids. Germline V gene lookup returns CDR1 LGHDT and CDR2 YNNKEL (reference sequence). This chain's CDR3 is CASGRTGTHEQYF. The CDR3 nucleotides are TGTGCCAGCGGTCGGACAGGGACGCACGAGCAGTACTTC.

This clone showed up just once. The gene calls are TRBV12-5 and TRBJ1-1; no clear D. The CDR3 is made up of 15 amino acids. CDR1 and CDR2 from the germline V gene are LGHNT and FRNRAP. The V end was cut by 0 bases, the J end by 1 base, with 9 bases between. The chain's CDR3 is CASGLVYRENTEAFF. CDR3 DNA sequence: TGTGCTAGTGGTTTGGTATACCGGGAGAACACTGAAGCTTTCTTT.

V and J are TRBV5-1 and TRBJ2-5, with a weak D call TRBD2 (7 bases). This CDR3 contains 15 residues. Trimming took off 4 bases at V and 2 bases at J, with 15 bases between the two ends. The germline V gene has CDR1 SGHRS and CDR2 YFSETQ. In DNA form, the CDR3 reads TGCGCCAGCAGCCCACAGGGAGGGCGTCAAGAGACCCAGTACTTC. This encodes CASSPQGGRQETQYF.

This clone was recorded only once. The CDR3 DNA follows: TGTGCCAGTAGTATGGTAACTAGCGGGAGTGGAGAGACCCAGTACTTC. Its protein product is CASSMVTSGSGETQYF. The V call is TRBV19, the J call TRBJ2-5, with TRBD2 identical over 11 bases. Germline V gene data show CDR1 as LNHDA and CDR2 as SQIVND (reference sequence). J gave up 4 bases and V 3 bases, and 7 bases lay outside the gene matches. The CDR3 consists of 16 residues.

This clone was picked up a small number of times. The CDR3 region is CASSATDSNQPQHF. The CDR3 DNA reads as TGTGCCAGCTCCGCGACAGATAGCAATCAGCCCCAGCATTTT. This chain links TRBV18 with TRBJ1-5; D might be TRBD1 (5 bases). V shed 6 bases and J shed 0 bases, with 9 bases lying between them. CDR1 and CDR2 (germline): KGHSH, LQKENI. This CDR3 has 14 amino acids.

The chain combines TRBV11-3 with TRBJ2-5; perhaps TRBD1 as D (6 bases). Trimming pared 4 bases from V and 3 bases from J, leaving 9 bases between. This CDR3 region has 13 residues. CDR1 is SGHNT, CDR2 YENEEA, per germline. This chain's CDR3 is CASSSRGKETQYF. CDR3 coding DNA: TGTGCCAGCAGCTCGAGGGGGAAAGAGACCCAGTACTTC. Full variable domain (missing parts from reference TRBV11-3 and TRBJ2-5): EAGVVQSPRYKIIEKKQPVAFWCNPISGHNTLYWYLQNLGQGPELLIRYENEEAVDDSQLPKDRFSAERLKGVDSTLKIQPAELGDSAVYLCASSSRGKETQYFGPGTRLLVL.

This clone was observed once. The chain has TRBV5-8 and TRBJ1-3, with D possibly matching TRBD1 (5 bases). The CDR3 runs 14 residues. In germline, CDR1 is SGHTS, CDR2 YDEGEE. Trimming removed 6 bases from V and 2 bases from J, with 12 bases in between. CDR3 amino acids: CASTAQGTGNTIYF. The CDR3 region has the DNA TGTGCCAGCACCGCCCAGGGCACTGGAAACACCATATATTTT.

The CDR3 DNA is TGTGCCAGCAGTTCAGGAGGAGAGACCCAGTACTTC. Its protein is CASSSGGETQYF. V usage is TRBV12-3 or TRBV12-4 and J usage is TRBJ2-5; perhaps TRBD2 as D (5 bases). This CDR3 comprises 12 residues. Trimming took 4 bases from V and 4 from J, leaving 7 bases between them.

CDR3 amino acids: CASKSLGTSYEQYF. CDR3 sequence (DNA): TGTGCCAGCAAGTCTTTGGGGACATCCTACGAGCAGTACTTC. This sequence joins TRBV6-5 and TRBJ2-7; TRBD1 is a possible D gene (6 bases). The CDR3 has 14 amino acids. Per the germline V gene, CDR1 is MNHEY and CDR2 is SVGAGI. V lost 7 bases and J lost 1, with 14 bases in between.

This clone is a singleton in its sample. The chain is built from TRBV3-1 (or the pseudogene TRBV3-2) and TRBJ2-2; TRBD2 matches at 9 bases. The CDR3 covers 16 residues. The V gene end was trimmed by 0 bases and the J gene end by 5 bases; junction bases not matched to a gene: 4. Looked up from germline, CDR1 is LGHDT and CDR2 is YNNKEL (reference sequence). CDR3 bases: TGTGCCAGCAGCCAAGACGGCCTAGCGGGAACCGGGGAGCTGTTTTTT. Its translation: CASSQDGLAGTGELFF.

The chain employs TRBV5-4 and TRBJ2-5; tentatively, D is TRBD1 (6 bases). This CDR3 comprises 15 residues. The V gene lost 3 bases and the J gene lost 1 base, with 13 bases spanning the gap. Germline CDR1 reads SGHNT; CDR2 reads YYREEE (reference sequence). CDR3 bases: TGTGCCAGCAGCTACGTACAGGGTTCCCAAGAGACCCAGTACTTC. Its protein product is CASSYVQGSQETQYF.

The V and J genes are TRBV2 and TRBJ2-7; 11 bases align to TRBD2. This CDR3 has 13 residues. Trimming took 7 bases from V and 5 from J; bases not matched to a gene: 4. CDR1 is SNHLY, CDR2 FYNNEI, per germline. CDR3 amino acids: CASKASGRNEQYF. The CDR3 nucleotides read TGTGCCAGCAAGGCTAGCGGGAGGAACGAGCAGTACTTC. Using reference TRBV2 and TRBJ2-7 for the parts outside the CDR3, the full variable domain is EPEVTQTPSHQVTQMGQEVILRCVPISNHLYFYWYRQILGQKVEFLVSFYNNEISEKSEIFDDQFSVERPDGSNFTLKIRSTKLEDSAMYFCASKASGRNEQYFGPGTRLTVT.

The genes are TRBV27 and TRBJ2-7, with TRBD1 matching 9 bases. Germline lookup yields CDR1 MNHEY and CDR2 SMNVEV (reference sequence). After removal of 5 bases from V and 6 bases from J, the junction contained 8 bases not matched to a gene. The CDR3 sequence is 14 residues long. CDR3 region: CASSIQGAITEQYF. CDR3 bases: TGTGCCAGCAGTATACAGGGGGCAATAACCGAGCAGTACTTC.

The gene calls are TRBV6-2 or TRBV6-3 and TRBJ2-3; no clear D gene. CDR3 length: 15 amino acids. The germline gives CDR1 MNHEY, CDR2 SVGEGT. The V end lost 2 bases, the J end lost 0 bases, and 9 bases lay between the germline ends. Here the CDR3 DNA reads TGTGCCAGCAGTTACGCGGAGACTAGCACAGATACGCAGTATTTT. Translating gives CASSYAETSTDTQYF.

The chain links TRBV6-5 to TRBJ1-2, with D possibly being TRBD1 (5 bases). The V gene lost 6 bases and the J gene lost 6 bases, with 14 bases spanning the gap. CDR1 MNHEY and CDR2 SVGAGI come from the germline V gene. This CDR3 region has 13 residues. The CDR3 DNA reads TGTGCCAGCAGAGCGTCCGGGGGGGATGGCTACACCTTC. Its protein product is CASRASGGDGYTF.

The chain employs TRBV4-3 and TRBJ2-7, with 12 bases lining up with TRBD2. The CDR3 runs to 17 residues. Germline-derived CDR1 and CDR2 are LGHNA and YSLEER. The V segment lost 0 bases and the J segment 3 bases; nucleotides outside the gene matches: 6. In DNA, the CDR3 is TGCGCCAGCAGCCAAGACAACGGACTAGCGGGGATCTACGAGCAGTACTTC. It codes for CASSQDNGLAGIYEQYF.